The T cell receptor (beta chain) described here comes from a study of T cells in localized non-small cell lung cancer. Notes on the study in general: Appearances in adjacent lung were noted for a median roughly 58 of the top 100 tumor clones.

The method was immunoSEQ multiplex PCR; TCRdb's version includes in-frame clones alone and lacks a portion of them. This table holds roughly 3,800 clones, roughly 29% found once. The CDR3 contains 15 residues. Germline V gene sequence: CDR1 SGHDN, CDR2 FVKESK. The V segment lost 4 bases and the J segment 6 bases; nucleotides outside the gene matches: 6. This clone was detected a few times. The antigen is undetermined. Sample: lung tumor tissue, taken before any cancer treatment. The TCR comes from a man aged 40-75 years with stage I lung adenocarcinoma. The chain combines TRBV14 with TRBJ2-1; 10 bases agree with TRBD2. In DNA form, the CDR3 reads TGTGCCAGCAGCCCCTCAGCGGGAGGGGGCAATGAGCAGTTCTTC. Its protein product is CASSPSAGGGNEQFF.